Sequencing of this T cell receptor (beta chain) was carried out in a study of blood T cells in healthy people across ages. Background on the study: Capture by template switching was about one barcoded beta molecule per two T cells. Study-level results: Per million T cells, TCR beta diversity dropped about linearly as age rose.

With a J-beta primer mix and a sample-barcoded 5' primer, a second PCR ran roughly 7 to 11 cycles. TCRdb reanalysed the 5' RACE reads using MiXCR and keeps one entry per CDR3 protein. In the table there are hundreds of thousands of distinct CDR3 sequences, about 53% of which are singletons. Each donor had approximately 10 milliliters of peripheral blood drawn. Every sample yielded at least 7 million isolated PBMCs. This CDR3 is built from 12 residues. V was cut by 5 bases and J by 8 bases, with 10 bases left in between. The germline CDR1 and CDR2 sequences are SEHNR and FQNEAQ (reference sequence). Regarding this clonotype: No antigen is known for it.

Sequencing was done on a sample of blood. The TCR sequence derives from a man aged 60 to 69 in good health. The chain joins TRBV7-9 to TRBJ2-1; weak D call: TRBD2 (6 bases). The DNA of the CDR3 is TGTGCCAGCAGCCCTTCTAGCGATGAGCAGTTCTTC. It is translated as CASSPSSDEQFF.